This TCR beta chain was recovered during a study of blood T cell repertoires in COVID-19. Germline V gene data show CDR1 as SQVTM and CDR2 as ANQGSEA. This CDR3 is built from 12 residues. V lost 7 bases and J lost 4; bases outside the gene matches: 5. Produced via immunoSEQ multiplex PCR; TCRdb's table is partial and in-frame only. The repertoire consists of some 11,000 clones, with around 73% occurring once and the leading ten covering 30%. The rearrangement uses TRBV29-1 and TRBJ1-1; the match to TRBD1 covers 8 bases. The specimen was peripheral blood. The receptor was isolated from a human donor in a cohort sampled during active COVID-19. CDR3 protein: CSANTGGTEAFF. The CDR3 bases are TGCAGCGCTAACACAGGGGGCACTGAAGCTTTCTTT.